This TCR beta chain was observed in a study of blood T cell repertoires in COVID-19. Using immunoSEQ multiplex PCR, the repertoire was profiled, and TCRdb retains in-frame clones only, with some absent. The sample carries over 250,000 clones, 89% recorded once. The CDR3 loop spans 15 amino acids. V was pared by 4 bases and J by 10 bases, with 12 bases of the junction left unmatched. Germline CDR1 reads SGHRS; CDR2 reads YFSETQ. Sequenced: peripheral blood. This sequence originates from a woman aged 60-75 years with acute or convalescent COVID-19. V usage is TRBV5-1 and J usage is TRBJ2-1; 9 bases agree with TRBD2. The CDR3: CASSPVAGAGPEQFF. The CDR3 coding sequence is TGCGCCAGCAGCCCAGTAGCGGGAGCCGGCCCGGAGCAGTTCTTC.